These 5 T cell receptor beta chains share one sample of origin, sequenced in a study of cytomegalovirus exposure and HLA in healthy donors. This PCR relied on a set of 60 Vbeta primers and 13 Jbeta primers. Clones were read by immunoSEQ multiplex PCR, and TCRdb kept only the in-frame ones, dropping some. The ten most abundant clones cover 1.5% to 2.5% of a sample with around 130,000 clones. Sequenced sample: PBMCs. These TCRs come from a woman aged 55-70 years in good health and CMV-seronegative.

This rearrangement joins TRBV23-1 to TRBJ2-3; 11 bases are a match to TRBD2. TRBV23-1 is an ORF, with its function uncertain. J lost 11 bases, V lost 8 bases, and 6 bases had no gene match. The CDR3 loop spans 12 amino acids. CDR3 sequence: CASGTSGRQQYF. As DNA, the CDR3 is TGCGCCAGCGGGACTAGCGGTCGACAGCAGTATTTT.

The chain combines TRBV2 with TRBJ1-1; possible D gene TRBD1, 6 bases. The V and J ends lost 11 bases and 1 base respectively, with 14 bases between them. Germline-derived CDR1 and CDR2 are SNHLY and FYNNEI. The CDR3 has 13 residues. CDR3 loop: CAAVGGKNTEAFF. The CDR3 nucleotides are TGTGCCGCAGTAGGGGGTAAGAACACTGAAGCTTTCTTT.

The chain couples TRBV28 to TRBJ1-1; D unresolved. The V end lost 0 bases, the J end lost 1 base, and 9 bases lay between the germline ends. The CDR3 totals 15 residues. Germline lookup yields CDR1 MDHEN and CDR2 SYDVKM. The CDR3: CASSLWGEGNTEAFF. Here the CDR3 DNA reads TGTGCCAGCAGTTTATGGGGCGAGGGGAACACTGAAGCTTTCTTT.

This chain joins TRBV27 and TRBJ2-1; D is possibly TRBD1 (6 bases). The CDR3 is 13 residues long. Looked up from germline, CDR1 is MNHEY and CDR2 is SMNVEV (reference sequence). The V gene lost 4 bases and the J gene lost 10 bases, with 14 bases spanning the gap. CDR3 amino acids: CASSSKIDREQFF. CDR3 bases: TGTGCCAGCAGTTCTAAAATTGACAGGGAGCAGTTCTTC.

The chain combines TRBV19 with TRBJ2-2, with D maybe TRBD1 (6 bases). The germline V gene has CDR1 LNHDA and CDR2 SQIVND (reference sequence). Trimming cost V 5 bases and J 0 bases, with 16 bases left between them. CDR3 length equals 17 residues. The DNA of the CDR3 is TGTGCCAGTAGTGTATCGACAGGCCAATCGAACACCGGGGAGCTGTTTTTT. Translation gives CASSVSTGQSNTGELFF.